This entry describes one TCR beta chain. Its cognate antigen is unknown. Healthy Caucasians alone served as donors. The entry originates in a study of identical twins. Study-level points and caveats: Models predicted too little out-of-frame TCR alpha sharing in monozygotic twins. An excess of low generation probability was shown by twin-shared out-of-frame alpha sequences. There were fewer insertions in abundant cord blood beta clonotypes, but memory repertoires showed no such pattern.

TCRdb reprocessed the 5' RACE reads via MiXCR and lists one record per CDR3 protein. The table lists approximately 240,000 distinct CDR3 sequences, over 12% of them singletons. CDR1 and CDR2 (germline): MNHNS, SASEGT. Trimming cost V 2 bases and J 5 bases, with 12 bases left between them. The CDR3 sequence is 14 residues long. The V gene is TRBV6-1, the J gene TRBJ2-5; no definite D call. The sequence derives from a woman between 18 and 30 years old in good health. Sequencing used memory (CD45RO+) T cells sorted from blood. Here the CDR3 DNA reads TGTGCCAGCAGTGAATGGGTGGATGGGGAGACCCAGTACTTC. It encodes CASSEWVDGETQYF.